The TCR beta chain described here comes from a study of cytomegalovirus exposure and HLA in healthy donors. Turning to the study itself: Genetic ancestry analysis placed around four fifths of the roughly 400 donors that were genotyped in the Caucasian-associated cluster.

V lost 8 bases and J lost 4, with 17 bases in between. Germline V CDR1 and CDR2: MNHEY, SVGAGI. CDR3 length equals 14 residues. In the PCR, 60 Vbeta and 13 Jbeta primers were used. Authors' methods: An analysis performed later counted 74 million or so unique TCR beta chains (around 10 million of them shared). Produced via immunoSEQ multiplex PCR; TCRdb's table is partial and in-frame only. V and J calls and clone size are as listed in that table; D and trimming were resolved from the DNA. The sample includes about 160,000 clones, 68% of them seen just once. The TCR originated in a man aged 45-65 years in good health and CMV-seronegative. The chain links TRBV6-5 to TRBJ1-2; no clear D gene. The sequenced sample was PBMCs. The CDR3 region is CASRKESLPYGYTF. The CDR3 bases are TGTGCCAGCCGCAAGGAGAGTCTACCCTATGGCTACACCTTC.